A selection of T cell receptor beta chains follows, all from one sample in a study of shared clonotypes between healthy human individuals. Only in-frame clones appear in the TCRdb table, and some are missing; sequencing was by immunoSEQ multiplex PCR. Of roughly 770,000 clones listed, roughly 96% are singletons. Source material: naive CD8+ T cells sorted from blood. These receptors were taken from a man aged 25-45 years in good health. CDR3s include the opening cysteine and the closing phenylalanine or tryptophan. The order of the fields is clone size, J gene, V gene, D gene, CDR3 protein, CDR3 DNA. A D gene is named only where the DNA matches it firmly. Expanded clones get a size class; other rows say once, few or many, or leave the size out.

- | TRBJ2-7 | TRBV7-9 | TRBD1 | CASSPSDRAVHEQYF | TGTGCCAGCAGCCCCTCGGACAGGGCGGTCCACGAGCAGTACTTC
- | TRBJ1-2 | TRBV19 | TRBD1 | CASSLGTAHYGYTF | TGTGCCAGTAGTCTCGGGACAGCCCACTATGGCTACACCTTC
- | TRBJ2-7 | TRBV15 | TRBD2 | CATSRTTSAAYEQYF | TGTGCCACCAGCAGAACTACTAGCGCCGCCTACGAGCAGTACTTC
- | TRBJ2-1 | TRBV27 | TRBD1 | CASSSTGQGQFF | TGTGCCAGCAGTTCCACGGGACAGGGGCAGTTCTTC
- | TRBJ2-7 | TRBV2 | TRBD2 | CASSPVSGGYEQYF | TGTGCCAGCAGCCCGGTCTCGGGAGGTTACGAGCAGTACTTC
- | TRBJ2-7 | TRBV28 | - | CASSSIPMGYEQYF | TGTGCCAGCTCCTCCATCCCAATGGGCTACGAGCAGTACTTC
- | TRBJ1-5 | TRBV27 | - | CASSLFPGGIQPQHF | TGTGCCAGCAGTTTATTCCCGGGGGGTATTCAGCCCCAGCATTTT
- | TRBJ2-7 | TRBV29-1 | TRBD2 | CSVEVWASGTYEQYF | TGCAGCGTTGAGGTTTGGGCTAGCGGAACCTACGAGCAGTACTTC
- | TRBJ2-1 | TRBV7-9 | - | CASSLESPYNEQFF | TGTGCCAGCAGCTTAGAGTCCCCATACAATGAGCAGTTCTTC
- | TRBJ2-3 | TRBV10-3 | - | CAISDGLDTSTDTQYF | TGTGCCATCAGTGATGGTTTAGATACTAGCACAGATACGCAGTATTTT
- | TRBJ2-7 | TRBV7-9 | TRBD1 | CASSFQPGQGSYEQYF | TGTGCCAGCAGCTTTCAACCGGGACAGGGGTCCTACGAGCAGTACTTC
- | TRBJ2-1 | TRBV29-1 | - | CSAYFRRNVNEQFF | TGCAGCGCATATTTCAGGCGGAATGTGAATGAGCAGTTCTTC
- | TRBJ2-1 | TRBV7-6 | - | CASSPASYNEQFF | TGTGCCAGCAGCCCGGCTAGCTACAATGAGCAGTTCTTC
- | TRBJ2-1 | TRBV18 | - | CASSPRGLPTYNEQFF | TGTGCCAGCTCACCTCGGGGACTCCCGACCTACAATGAGCAGTTCTTC
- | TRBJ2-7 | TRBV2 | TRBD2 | CASSGGSGILSYEQYF | TGTGCCAGCAGTGGGGGTAGCGGGATACTATCGTACGAGCAGTACTTC
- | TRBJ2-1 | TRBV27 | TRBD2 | CASSILAESSYNEQFF | TGTGCCAGCAGTATACTAGCGGAGAGCTCCTACAATGAGCAGTTCTTC
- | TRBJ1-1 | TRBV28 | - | CASRTFDNTEAFF | TGTGCCAGCAGGACATTCGATAACACTGAAGCTTTCTTT
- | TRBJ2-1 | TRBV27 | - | CASSFFGSSYNEQFF | TGTGCCAGCAGTTTTTTCGGGTCCTCCTACAATGAGCAGTTCTTC
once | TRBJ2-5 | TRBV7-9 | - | CASAPPDQWEQETQYF | TGTGCCAGCGCCCCGCCAGATCAATGGGAGCAAGAGACCCAGTACTTC
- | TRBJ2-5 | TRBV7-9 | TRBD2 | CASSLPRDYEETQYF | TGTGCCAGCAGCTTACCCAGGGACTATGAAGAGACCCAGTACTTC
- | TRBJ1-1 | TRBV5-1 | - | CASSPTGFVAFF | TGCGCCAGCAGCCCAACAGGGTTTGTAGCTTTCTTT
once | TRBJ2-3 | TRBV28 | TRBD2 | CATRGASGRTDTQYF | TGTGCCACCAGGGGGGCTAGCGGGAGAACAGATACGCAGTATTTT
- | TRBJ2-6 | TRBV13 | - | CASSLTSTISGANVLTF | TGTGCCAGCAGCTTAACCAGCACCATCTCTGGGGCCAACGTCCTGACTTTC
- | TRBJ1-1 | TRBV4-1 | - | CASSPGANTEAFF | TGCGCCAGCAGCCCCGGAGCGAACACTGAAGCTTTCTTT
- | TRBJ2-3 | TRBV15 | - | CATISGGLALDTQYF | TGTGCCACCATCTCGGGCGGTCTAGCGCTCGATACGCAGTATTTT
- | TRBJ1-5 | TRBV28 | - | CASSRDSNQPQHF | TGTGCCAGCAGTAGAGATAGCAATCAGCCCCAGCATTTT
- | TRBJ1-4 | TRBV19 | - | CASSILGSTNEKLFF | TGTGCCAGTAGTATTTTGGGGTCAACTAATGAAAAACTGTTTTTT